This T cell receptor (beta chain) is drawn from a study of T cell responses to AZD1222 COVID-19 vaccine. Germline-derived CDR1 and CDR2 are SGHNT and YYREEE (reference sequence). The CDR3 has 18 residues. The trim removed 4 bases at V and 0 bases at J, leaving 6 bases unmatched. As for this clone: The antigen remains undetermined.

Study observations and caveats: Targets within unmutated variant regions were reportedly found for nearly half of spike-specific TCRs. Repertoire collection took place solely once the T cell response had peaked.

Sequencing was performed with immunoSEQ multiplex PCR; in TCRdb, only in-frame clones are kept and a portion is missing. The profile covers approximately 120,000 clones, with approximately 89% appearing a single time and roughly 4.3% taken by the ten largest. Second-dose timings of about 4 or about 12 weeks were pooled. The sequencing used peripheral blood, collected 28 days after the second AZD1222 dose. This chain links TRBV5-4 with TRBJ2-1; 14 nucleotides agree with TRBD2. The sequence was obtained from an adult who received the AZD1222 COVID-19 vaccine. The CDR3 loop reads CASSGGLAGASSYNEQFF. DNA for the CDR3: TGTGCCAGCAGCGGGGGACTAGCGGGAGCGAGCTCCTACAATGAGCAGTTCTTC.